This is a list of T cell receptor beta chains from one sample in a study of T cells after yellow fever vaccination. Via MiXCR, TCRdb re-called the 5' RACE reads, giving one row per CDR3 protein. This table has some 300,000 distinct CDR3 sequences, approximately 8% appearing once. The sample in question was CD4+ T cells sorted from PBMCs, obtained 5 days after the yellow fever booster vaccination. The receptors here all came from a man younger than 35 who received the YFV17D yellow fever vaccine. CDR3s include the opening cysteine and the closing phenylalanine or tryptophan. Fields, in order: J gene, D gene, clone size, V gene, CDR3 protein, CDR3 DNA. The D gene is left open where the match is weak. Some rows have no size entry. The others give once, few or many, or a class for an expanded clone.

>TRBJ2-5|TRBD2|-|TRBV5-1
CASSLLRTSRETQYF
TGCGCCAGCAGCTTGCTTAGGACTAGCAGAGAGACCCAGTACTTC
>TRBJ2-2|-|many|TRBV24-1
CATSDSHWGRSTGELFF
TGTGCCACCAGTGATTCCCACTGGGGCCGTAGCACCGGGGAGCTGTTTTTT
>TRBJ2-1|-|few|TRBV3-2
CASSPPPGEQFF
TGTGCCAGCAGCCCCCCGCCGGGAGAGCAGTTCTTC
>TRBJ1-2|TRBD1|-|TRBV7-9
CASTIAGGYGYTF
TGTGCCAGCACCATAGCAGGGGGCTATGGCTACACCTTC
>TRBJ2-1|-|many|TRBV5-1
CASSLEGPGATYNEQFF
TGCGCCAGCAGCTTGGAGGGGCCAGGCGCTACCTACAATGAGCAGTTCTTC
>TRBJ2-2|-|few|TRBV23-1
CASRRRQFTGELFF
TGCGCCAGCAGAAGAAGGCAGTTCACCGGGGAGCTGTTTTTT
>TRBJ2-7|TRBD1|-|TRBV7-9
CASSPGQSSYEQYF
TGTGCCAGCAGCCCGGGACAGAGCTCCTACGAGCAGTACTTC
>TRBJ1-4|TRBD1|-|TRBV2
CASSLTGTSEKLFF
TGTGCCAGCAGCCTGACAGGGACAAGCGAAAAACTGTTTTTT
>TRBJ2-5|TRBD2|-|TRBV7-2
CASSPRLAGAPETQYF
TGTGCCAGCAGCCCGAGACTAGCGGGGGCCCCGGAGACCCAGTACTTC
>TRBJ2-1|TRBD1|few|TRBV4-1
CASSPDRGTDYNEQFF
TGCGCCAGCAGCCCGGACAGGGGGACGGACTACAATGAGCAGTTCTTC
>TRBJ2-7|-|few|TRBV7-3
CASSLGPRNGLDEQYF
TGTGCCAGCAGCCTCGGGCCCAGAAATGGGCTGGACGAGCAGTACTTC
>TRBJ1-1|-|-|TRBV20-1
CSAWGRADTEAFF
TGCAGTGCCTGGGGGAGGGCGGACACTGAAGCTTTCTTT
>TRBJ2-3|TRBD2|few|TRBV7-2
CASSMRLAGGGDTQYF
TGTGCCAGCAGCATGCGGCTAGCGGGGGGTGGTGATACGCAGTATTTT
>TRBJ2-1|TRBD2|-|TRBV12-3/TRBV12-4
CARSRTSGGQETQFF
TGTGCCAGGAGTCGGACTAGCGGGGGCCAAGAGACCCAGTTCTTC
>TRBJ1-5|-|-|TRBV5-5
CASSLLVSNQPQHF
TGTGCCAGCAGCTTATTGGTGAGCAATCAGCCCCAGCATTTT
>TRBJ1-2|TRBD1|-|TRBV6-6
CAIGRDSYYGYTF
TGTGCCATCGGCCGGGACAGCTACTATGGCTACACCTTC
>TRBJ2-3|TRBD2|-|TRBV20-1
CSALGGGTDTQYF
TGCAGTGCCCTTGGGGGGGGCACAGATACGCAGTATTTT
>TRBJ2-3|-|many|TRBV5-1
CASRKLLVSTDTQYF
TGCGCCAGCAGAAAGTTGTTGGTTAGCACAGATACGCAGTATTTT
>TRBJ2-1|-|few|TRBV9
CASSAWTMAYNEQFF
TGTGCCAGCAGCGCGTGGACGATGGCCTACAATGAGCAGTTCTTC
>TRBJ2-5|TRBD1|-|TRBV24-1
CATSPGQGREETQYF
TGTGCCACCAGTCCGGGACAGGGCAGGGAGGAGACCCAGTACTTC
>TRBJ2-1|-|few|TRBV7-3
CASSPPGGASYNEQFF
TGTGCCAGCAGCCCCCCAGGGGGGGCCTCCTACAATGAGCAGTTCTTC
>TRBJ1-5|-|few|TRBV7-2
CASSSTEWPQHF
TGTGCCAGCAGCTCTACAGAGTGGCCCCAGCATTTT
>TRBJ2-7|-|few|TRBV2
CASSESGRLDEQYF
TGTGCCAGCAGTGAATCGGGGAGGCTCGACGAGCAGTACTTC
>TRBJ2-1|TRBD2|-|TRBV5-1
CASSLLAGRNNEQFF
TGCGCCAGCAGCTTGCTAGCGGGGAGAAACAATGAGCAGTTCTTC
>TRBJ2-4|-|few|TRBV12-3/TRBV12-4
CASSAGGAGIQYF
TGTGCCAGCAGTGCCGGGGGAGCTGGCATTCAGTACTTC
>TRBJ1-5|TRBD1|-|TRBV2
CASGGQGGDQPQHF
TGTGCCAGCGGGGGACAGGGAGGGGATCAGCCCCAGCATTTT
>TRBJ2-5|TRBD1|-|TRBV7-7
CASSTQEGAETQYF
TGTGCCAGCAGCACACAAGAGGGGGCCGAGACCCAGTACTTC
>TRBJ2-7|TRBD1|-|TRBV2
CAAAGQGADEQYF
TGTGCCGCGGCGGGCCAGGGGGCTGACGAGCAGTACTTC
>TRBJ1-3|-|-|TRBV29-1
CSGTGTHYGNTIYF
TGCAGCGGGACCGGGACGCATTATGGAAACACCATATATTTT
>TRBJ2-1|TRBD1|few|TRBV24-1
CATGTGGYNEQFF
TGTGCCACCGGAACAGGGGGCTACAATGAGCAGTTCTTC
>TRBJ2-6|-|-|TRBV27
CASSFSSGANVLTF
TGTGCCAGCAGTTTTAGCTCTGGGGCCAACGTCCTGACTTTC
>TRBJ2-1|-|few|TRBV4-3
CASSQEGTYNEQFF
TGCGCCAGCAGCCAAGAAGGGACCTACAATGAGCAGTTCTTC
>TRBJ2-2|TRBD2|many|TRBV7-2
CASSPRDYPRGDGELFF
TGTGCCAGCAGCCCTCGGGACTACCCCCGTGGAGACGGGGAGCTGTTTTTT
>TRBJ2-2|-|-|TRBV2
CASAPGPKRGELFF
TGTGCCAGCGCTCCGGGACCAAAACGAGGGGAGCTGTTTTTT
>TRBJ2-1|TRBD1|-|TRBV5-1
CASSGDRANNEQFF
TGCGCCAGCAGCGGGGACAGGGCCAACAATGAGCAGTTCTTC
>TRBJ2-5|-|few|TRBV7-3
CASSLNNQETQYF
TGTGCCAGCAGCTTAAATAACCAAGAGACCCAGTACTTC
>TRBJ1-3|-|-|TRBV5-1
CASSLDASGNTIYF
TGCGCCAGCAGCTTGGACGCTAGTGGAAACACCATATATTTT
>TRBJ1-5|-|-|TRBV29-1
CSVAAGTGSNQPQHF
TGCAGCGTTGCTGCTGGGACGGGAAGCAATCAGCCCCAGCATTTT
>TRBJ1-2|TRBD1|many|TRBV27
CASSSQGAGYGYTF
TGTGCCAGCAGTTCCCAGGGGGCAGGCTATGGCTACACCTTC
>TRBJ1-4|TRBD1|few|TRBV6-2/TRBV6-3
CASSGDRGEKLFF
TGTGCCAGCAGTGGTGACAGGGGCGAAAAACTGTTTTTT
>TRBJ1-2|-|-|TRBV18
CASSPPQTGEAFNYGYTF
TGTGCCAGCTCACCACCGCAAACAGGAGAGGCTTTTAACTATGGCTACACCTTC